This T cell receptor (beta chain) was recovered during a study of T-cell reconstitution after alpha-beta-depleted transplantation in children. Notes on the study in general: It was newly produced T cells that mostly accounted for T-cell counts and diversity one year after transplant.

The CDR3 has 13 residues. V gave up 3 bases and J gave up 7 bases, with 9 bases separating them. This clonotype was counted ten times or more. Its matching antigen is unknown. The TCRbeta library was prepared with unique molecular identifiers. TCRdb re-called the PCR reads with MiXCR, one entry per CDR3 protein. The table records 670,000 or so distinct CDR3 sequences, over 10% of them present only once. This sequence originates from a girl aged 2 to 10 with congenital amegakaryocytic thrombocytopenia, due to receive a stem cell transplant. V usage is TRBV12-3 or TRBV12-4 and J usage is TRBJ1-4; D is unclear. The sequences come from PBMCs, collected before TCRalphabeta/CD19-depleted stem cell transplant. CDR3 bases: TGTGCCAGCAGTTTGCTGGGGAGTGAAAAACTGTTTTTT. Its translation: CASSLLGSEKLFF.